This T cell receptor beta chain appears in the sequencing data of a study of T cells in Graves' hyperthyroidism and ophthalmopathy. Trimming cost V 0 bases and J 4 bases, with 13 bases left between them. Germline V lookup: CDR1 SGHRS, CDR2 YFSETQ. The length of the CDR3 is 15 residues. RNA transcripts were the template for amplifying TCR beta CDR3 regions. During a first-round RT-PCR of the TCR CDR3, the HTBI primer set was used. TCRdb re-derived calls from the multiplex PCR reads in MiXCR, one entry per CDR3 protein. The sample lists hundreds of thousands of distinct CDR3 sequences; 38% were seen once.

The source material was blood. This clonotype originated in a young man with Graves' hyperthyroidism. The chain links TRBV5-1 to TRBJ1-1; TRBD1 is a possible D gene (6 bases). CDR3 protein: CASSLEPGEGTEAFF. In DNA, the CDR3 is TGCGCCAGCAGCTTGGAGCCAGGGGAGGGCACTGAAGCTTTCTTT.